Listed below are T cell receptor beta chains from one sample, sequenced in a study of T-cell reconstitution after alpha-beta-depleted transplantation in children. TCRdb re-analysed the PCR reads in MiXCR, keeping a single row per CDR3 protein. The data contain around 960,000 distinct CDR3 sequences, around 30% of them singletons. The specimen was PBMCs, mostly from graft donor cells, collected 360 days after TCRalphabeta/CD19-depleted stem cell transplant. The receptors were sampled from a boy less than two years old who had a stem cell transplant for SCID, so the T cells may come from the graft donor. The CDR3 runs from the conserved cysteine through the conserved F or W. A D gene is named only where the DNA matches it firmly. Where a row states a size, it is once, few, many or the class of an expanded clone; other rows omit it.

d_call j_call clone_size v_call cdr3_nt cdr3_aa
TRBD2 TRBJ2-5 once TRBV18 TGTGCCAGCTCACCATCGTTGGGACTAGTTGGGGAGACCCAGTACTTC CASSPSLGLVGETQYF
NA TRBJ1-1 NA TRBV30 TGTGCCGTGGAGCCAGATAACACTGAAGCTTTCTTT CAVEPDNTEAFF
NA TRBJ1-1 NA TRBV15 TGTGCCACCAGCAGGGCTAGGGGAGCAGCTTTCTTT CATSRARGAAFF
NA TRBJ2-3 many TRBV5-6 TGTGCCAGCAGCCCGGGACTGACGAGCACAGATACGCAGTATTTT CASSPGLTSTDTQYF
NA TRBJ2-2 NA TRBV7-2 TGTGCCAGCAGCGATTACACCCCCGGGGAGCTGTTTTTT CASSDYTPGELFF
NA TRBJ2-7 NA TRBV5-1 TGCGCCAGCAGCTCGGGGAATAGGGAGCAGTACTTC CASSSGNREQYF
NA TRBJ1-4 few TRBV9 TGTGCCAGCAGTAAGGCGGGCAGTGGCGAAAAACTGTTTTTT CASSKAGSGEKLFF
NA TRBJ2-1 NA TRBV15 TGTGCCACCAGCAGAGAGGAGACAGCCTACAATGAGCAGTTCTTC CATSREETAYNEQFF
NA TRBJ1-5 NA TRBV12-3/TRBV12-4 TGTGCCAGCAGAAGGACCTCAAGGGATCAGCCCCAGCATTTT CASRRTSRDQPQHF
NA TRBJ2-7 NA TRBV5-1 TGCGCCAGCAGCTCCGTAGGGGGCGAGCAGTACTTC CASSSVGGEQYF
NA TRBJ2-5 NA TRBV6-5 TGTGCCAGCAGTTACTCGGTGTGGGCAGAAAGCGGCCAAGAGACCCAGTACTTC CASSYSVWAESGQETQYF
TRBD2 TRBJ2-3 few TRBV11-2 TGTGCCAGCAGCTTAGCTAGCGGGGAGCCCTATACGCAGTATTTT CASSLASGEPYTQYF
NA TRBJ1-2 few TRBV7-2 TGTGCCAGCAGCTTAGATAAGAAGTCGAACTATGGCTACACCTTC CASSLDKKSNYGYTF
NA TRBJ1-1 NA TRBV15 TGTGCCACCAGCAGCGGGGGCTCGAGTGGAGCTTTCTTT CATSSGGSSGAFF
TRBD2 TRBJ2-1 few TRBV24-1 TGTGCCACCAGTGATTCGCTAGCGGGGGGGCCCAATGAGCAGTTCTTC CATSDSLAGGPNEQFF